This is a list of T cell receptor beta chains from one sample in a study of cytomegalovirus exposure and HLA in healthy donors. Repertoires were generated with immunoSEQ multiplex PCR, while TCRdb's copy carries only in-frame clones and drops some. The sample has about 37,000 clones; more than 80% are singletons. Sample: PBMCs. Receptor source: a woman in her forties in good health and CMV-seronegative. Each CDR3 is given with its conserved first and last residue. D genes are given only for firm matches. Size is omitted from some rows. Given values are once, few, many or a class for expanded clones.

d_call: -; v_call: TRBV2; clone_size: once; j_call: TRBJ1-5; cdr3_nt: TGTGCCAGCAGTGAGCGGGCACCAAATCAGCCCCAGCATTTT; cdr3_aa: CASSERAPNQPQHF
d_call: TRBD1; v_call: TRBV19; clone_size: -; j_call: TRBJ1-2; cdr3_nt: TGTGCCAGTACTCTAAGGACAGGAGGAGGGTATGGCTACACCTTC; cdr3_aa: CASTLRTGGGYGYTF
d_call: -; v_call: TRBV4-3; clone_size: -; j_call: TRBJ2-5; cdr3_nt: TGCGCCAGCAGCCAAGATGTCAGGGGCTCGACCCAGTACTTC; cdr3_aa: CASSQDVRGSTQYF
d_call: TRBD1; v_call: TRBV10-2; clone_size: -; j_call: TRBJ1-4; cdr3_nt: TGCGCCAGCAGTGATCGAGGGGTAGGGGGCGAAAAACTGTTTTTT; cdr3_aa: CASSDRGVGGEKLFF
d_call: -; v_call: TRBV6-1; clone_size: -; j_call: TRBJ1-5; cdr3_nt: TGTGCCAGCAGTGGGCAGGGGCAAAGCAATCAGCCCCAGCATTTT; cdr3_aa: CASSGQGQSNQPQHF
d_call: TRBD1; v_call: TRBV7-9; clone_size: -; j_call: TRBJ1-2; cdr3_nt: TGTGCCAGCAGCTTAGCGGGGACAGTCGAGGATGGCTACACCTTC; cdr3_aa: CASSLAGTVEDGYTF
d_call: -; v_call: TRBV7-6; clone_size: -; j_call: TRBJ2-1; cdr3_nt: TGTGCCAGCAGCGGAGGGGGCTTATCCTACAATGAGCAGTTCTTC; cdr3_aa: CASSGGGLSYNEQFF
d_call: -; v_call: TRBV2; clone_size: few; j_call: TRBJ1-6; cdr3_nt: TGTGCCAGCAGCCCACAGGGCGGGAATTCACCCCTCCACTTT; cdr3_aa: CASSPQGGNSPLHF
d_call: TRBD2; v_call: TRBV6-5; clone_size: -; j_call: TRBJ2-2; cdr3_nt: TGTGCCAGCAGAAGGGAGGGTGGAACCGGGGAGCTGTTTTTT; cdr3_aa: CASRREGGTGELFF
d_call: TRBD1; v_call: TRBV7-9; clone_size: -; j_call: TRBJ1-4; cdr3_nt: TGTGCCAGCAGCTCCGGGACAGCTAATGAAAAACTGTTTTTT; cdr3_aa: CASSSGTANEKLFF
d_call: TRBD1; v_call: TRBV29-1; clone_size: -; j_call: TRBJ2-3; cdr3_nt: TGCAGCGTTGTCCTCGACAGGGGGCGTTCAGATACGCAGTATTTT; cdr3_aa: CSVVLDRGRSDTQYF
d_call: -; v_call: TRBV5-4; clone_size: -; j_call: TRBJ2-3; cdr3_nt: TGTGCCAGCAGCTTCCAGGGCGGAGATACGCAGTATTTT; cdr3_aa: CASSFQGGDTQYF
d_call: TRBD1; v_call: TRBV7-7; clone_size: once; j_call: TRBJ2-2; cdr3_nt: TGTGCTAGCAGACCCGGGACAGGGTTTACCGGGGAGCTGTTTTTT; cdr3_aa: CASRPGTGFTGELFF
d_call: -; v_call: TRBV6-5; clone_size: once; j_call: TRBJ2-3; cdr3_nt: TGTGCCAGCAGCCCCCAGCGACTTAGCACAGATACGCAGTATTTT; cdr3_aa: CASSPQRLSTDTQYF
d_call: -; v_call: TRBV2; clone_size: -; j_call: TRBJ2-7; cdr3_nt: TGTGCCAGCAGTGAGGGCAGCTTCTACGAGCAGTACTTC; cdr3_aa: CASSEGSFYEQYF
d_call: TRBD1; v_call: TRBV27; clone_size: -; j_call: TRBJ1-5; cdr3_nt: TGTGCCAGCAGTAAGATACGGGACAGGGGGCTTTATCAGCCCCAGCATTTT; cdr3_aa: CASSKIRDRGLYQPQHF
d_call: -; v_call: TRBV7-8; clone_size: few; j_call: TRBJ2-1; cdr3_nt: TGTGCCAGCAGCTTTTCCGGGGGAAATGAGCAGTTCTTC; cdr3_aa: CASSFSGGNEQFF
d_call: TRBD1; v_call: TRBV6-1; clone_size: few; j_call: TRBJ1-2; cdr3_nt: TGTGCCAGCAGTGGGCTCCGGACAGGGGGCCGGAACTATGGCTACACCTTC; cdr3_aa: CASSGLRTGGRNYGYTF
d_call: -; v_call: TRBV29-1; clone_size: -; j_call: TRBJ2-7; cdr3_nt: TGCAGCGTTGATTACGGGGGTGACGAGCAGTACTTC; cdr3_aa: CSVDYGGDEQYF
d_call: -; v_call: TRBV7-2; clone_size: -; j_call: TRBJ2-1; cdr3_nt: TGTGCCAGCAGCTTTATGAATGAGCAGTTCTTC; cdr3_aa: CASSFMNEQFF
d_call: TRBD2; v_call: TRBV19; clone_size: -; j_call: TRBJ2-5; cdr3_nt: TGTGCCAGTAATCGGGGGGGCCTCCTTCAAGAGACCCAGTACTTC; cdr3_aa: CASNRGGLLQETQYF
d_call: TRBD2; v_call: TRBV2; clone_size: -; j_call: TRBJ2-1; cdr3_nt: TGTGCCAGCATGGCTAGCGGGGCCTCTGAGCAGTTCTTC; cdr3_aa: CASMASGASEQFF
d_call: -; v_call: TRBV6-5; clone_size: -; j_call: TRBJ2-1; cdr3_nt: TGTGCCAGCAGTTACTCGAGAGGGCAATACAATGAGCAGTTCTTC; cdr3_aa: CASSYSRGQYNEQFF
d_call: TRBD2; v_call: TRBV7-7; clone_size: -; j_call: TRBJ2-3; cdr3_nt: TGTGCTAGCAGCCGCGGACTAGCGGGCACAGATACGCAGTATTTT; cdr3_aa: CASSRGLAGTDTQYF
d_call: TRBD2; v_call: TRBV9; clone_size: -; j_call: TRBJ2-5; cdr3_nt: TGTGCCAGCAGCGCCCTACAGCGGGGGGACGAAACCCAGTACTTC; cdr3_aa: CASSALQRGDETQYF
d_call: -; v_call: TRBV4-3; clone_size: -; j_call: TRBJ1-4; cdr3_nt: TGCGCCAGCAGCCAAGACCTTGGGCGTGAAAAACTGTTTTTT; cdr3_aa: CASSQDLGREKLFF
d_call: TRBD1; v_call: TRBV7-9; clone_size: few; j_call: TRBJ1-3; cdr3_nt: TGTGCCAGCAGCCCCCGCGGACAGGGTGTCCTGAACACCATATATTTT; cdr3_aa: CASSPRGQGVLNTIYF
d_call: -; v_call: TRBV15; clone_size: -; j_call: TRBJ1-2; cdr3_nt: TGTGCCACCAGCAGAGATCGTGCCGCGGGCTATGGCTACACCTTC; cdr3_aa: CATSRDRAAGYGYTF
d_call: -; v_call: TRBV5-1; clone_size: -; j_call: TRBJ2-5; cdr3_nt: TGCGCCAGCCGCCGAAGGGGGGACTATCCCTCTTCCTTCCAAGAGACCCAGTACTTC; cdr3_aa: CASRRRGDYPSSFQETQYF
d_call: -; v_call: TRBV11-2; clone_size: -; j_call: TRBJ2-1; cdr3_nt: TGTGCCAGCAGCTTACGGGTCTACAATGAGCAGTTCTTC; cdr3_aa: CASSLRVYNEQFF
d_call: TRBD1; v_call: TRBV4-1; clone_size: -; j_call: TRBJ1-2; cdr3_nt: TGCGCCAGCAGCCGGTCTCCGCGCGGGGACAGGGAAATTGGCTACACCTTC; cdr3_aa: CASSRSPRGDREIGYTF
d_call: -; v_call: TRBV2; clone_size: -; j_call: TRBJ2-5; cdr3_nt: TGTGCCAGCAGAGGGACTTTTCAAGAGACCCAGTACTTC; cdr3_aa: CASRGTFQETQYF
d_call: TRBD2; v_call: TRBV7-3; clone_size: -; j_call: TRBJ2-1; cdr3_nt: TGTGCCAGCAGCTTATCCCCGGGGGGGCACAATGAGCAGTTCTTC; cdr3_aa: CASSLSPGGHNEQFF
d_call: TRBD2; v_call: TRBV4-1; clone_size: -; j_call: TRBJ2-7; cdr3_nt: TGCGCCAGCAGCCAAGTGTCTAGCGGGGCTCACGAGCAGTACTTC; cdr3_aa: CASSQVSSGAHEQYF
d_call: -; v_call: TRBV13; clone_size: -; j_call: TRBJ2-3; cdr3_nt: TGTGCCAGCAGCTTATACAGGGCAGATACGCAGTATTTT; cdr3_aa: CASSLYRADTQYF
d_call: TRBD2; v_call: TRBV2; clone_size: -; j_call: TRBJ2-1; cdr3_nt: TGTGCCAGCAGGGCCGGGACTAGCGAGACCAATGAGCAGTTCTTC; cdr3_aa: CASRAGTSETNEQFF